The clone carrying this T cell receptor (beta chain) has a handful of counts. Its antigen is currently unknown. PCR primers comprised 60 Vbeta and 13 Jbeta primers. Profiled with immunoSEQ multiplex PCR; TCRdb holds only in-frame clones, not every one. The table includes around 120,000 clones, over 65% detected once. This CDR3 is 16 amino acids long. CDR1 SGHAT and CDR2 FQNNGV come from the germline V gene. Trimming cost V 5 bases and J 0 bases; bases outside gene matches: 5. This sample was included in a study of cytomegalovirus exposure and HLA in healthy donors. Study outcomes and limitations: Overall, approximately 180 TCR beta chains were annotated as cytomegalovirus-associated. Compared with the roughly 730-donor mean, an Asian-associated ancestry cluster reportedly had fewer N-insertions, according to a later analysis. TCR beta sequences reportedly predicted the HLA-A and HLA-B alleles of most subjects accurately.

The clonotype was recovered from a female donor in good health and CMV-seropositive. This rearrangement joins TRBV11-2 to TRBJ2-1; 9 bases line up with TRBD2. What was sequenced was PBMCs. The CDR3 DNA is TGTGCCAGCAGCACGCGCGGGAGGGGCTCCTACAATGAGCAGTTCTTC. Its translation: CASSTRGRGSYNEQFF.